Below are 24 T cell receptor beta chains sequenced from a single sample in a study of blood T cell repertoires in COVID-19. Some clones are missing from TCRdb's copy, which holds only in-frame ones; the method was immunoSEQ multiplex PCR. The sample records some 70,000 clones, approximately 73% being singletons. The source material was peripheral blood. The receptors stem from a man aged 55 to 69 with COVID-19, enrolled during active disease.

This chain uses TRBV27 with TRBJ2-2; 13 bases agree with TRBD2. The CDR3 runs to 16 residues. The germline CDR1 and CDR2 sequences are MNHEY and SMNVEV (reference sequence). The trim removed 6 bases at V and 9 bases at J, leaving 10 bases unmatched. The CDR3 region is CASSLGLAGDHRELFF. The CDR3 DNA reads TGTGCCAGCAGCCTTGGACTAGCGGGGGACCACCGGGAGCTGTTTTTT.

The rearrangement links TRBV28 to TRBJ2-5, with 8 bases matching TRBD1. From germline, CDR1 is MDHEN and CDR2 SYDVKM. CDR3 length: 13 amino acids. V shed 5 bases, J shed 4 bases, and the junction held 3 bases outside the gene matches. The CDR3 spells CASSKGQGETQYF. The CDR3 bases are TGTGCCAGCAGTAAAGGACAGGGAGAGACCCAGTACTTC.

The chain carries TRBV5-1 and TRBJ2-1, with 11 nucleotides matching TRBD2. Losses at the gene ends were 5 bases for V and 7 bases for J; bases not matched to a gene: 2. The length of the CDR3 is 13 residues. The V gene's germline CDR1 is SGHRS and CDR2 YFSETQ. For the CDR3, the DNA is TGCGCCAGCAGTCGACTAGCGGGAAATGAGCAGTTCTTC. As protein: CASSRLAGNEQFF.

This clone was seen only once. The rearrangement links TRBV24-1 to TRBJ2-5; TRBD2 matches at 7 bases. The CDR3 length is 13 residues. CDR1 is KGHDR, CDR2 SFDVKD, per germline. With V trimmed by 4 bases and J by 3 bases, 1 base remained unmatched. The CDR3 is CATSDGLEETQYF. For the CDR3, the DNA is TGTGCCACCAGTGACGGACTAGAAGAGACCCAGTACTTC.

This clone occurred once. The V call is TRBV6-5, the J call TRBJ2-6, with D perhaps TRBD2 (5 bases). This CDR3 contains 15 residues. V was shortened by 10 bases and J by 0 bases, with 13 bases between the two germline ends. The germline V gene has CDR1 MNHEY and CDR2 SVGAGI. CDR3 residues: CATLSRDSGANVLTF. CDR3 DNA: TGTGCCACCCTATCCCGGGACTCTGGGGCCAACGTCCTGACTTTC.

Only a few counts were recorded for this clone. V is TRBV11-1 and J is TRBJ2-7, with 10 bases aligning to TRBD2. Germline values: CDR1 SGHAT, CDR2 FQDESV (reference sequence). This CDR3 is 15 amino acids long. The V and J ends lost 3 bases and 4 bases, in that order; junction bases with no gene match: 6. In DNA form, the CDR3 reads TGTGCCAGCAGCTTTCTAGCGGGAGTTCGTTACGAGCAGTACTTC. It encodes CASSFLAGVRYEQYF.

The rearrangement uses TRBV27 and TRBJ2-7, with D perhaps matching TRBD2 (5 bases). The CDR3 sequence is 12 residues long. The germline CDR1 and CDR2 sequences are MNHEY and SMNVEV (reference sequence). Trimming stripped 5 bases from V and 6 bases from J, with 11 bases between. The CDR3 protein is CASSRPSSEQYF. CDR3 bases: TGTGCCAGCAGTAGACCTAGCTCCGAGCAGTACTTC.

The chain joins TRBV5-4 to TRBJ2-4; tentative D call: TRBD2 (6 bases). Deletions cut 5 bases from V and 7 bases from J, with 13 bases between. CDR1 and CDR2 from the germline V gene are SGHNT and YYREEE (reference sequence). CDR3 length: 13 amino acids. CDR3 amino acids: CASSAGHSNIQYF. Written as DNA, the CDR3 is TGTGCCAGCAGTGCGGGGCATTCCAACATTCAGTACTTC. The whole variable domain, filled in from reference TRBV5-4 and TRBJ2-4, reads ETGVTQSPTHLIKTRGQQVTLRCSSQSGHNTVSWYQQALGQGPQFIFQYYREEENGRGNFPPRFSGLQFPNYSSELNVNALELDDSALYLCASSAGHSNIQYFGAGTRLSVL.

This clone occurred a few times. The gene calls are TRBV24-1 and TRBJ2-7; a weak D match, TRBD1 (6 bases). Germline-derived CDR1 and CDR2 are KGHDR and SFDVKD. The CDR3 is 14 residues long. Trimming removed 6 bases from V and 2 bases from J, with 13 bases in between. The CDR3 nucleotides read TGTGCCACCAGTCGGACAGCGGTTCCCTACGAGCAGTACTTC. Translating gives CATSRTAVPYEQYF.

This chain uses TRBV7-9 with TRBJ1-6; 8 nucleotides match TRBD1. Germline V gene lookup returns CDR1 SEHNR and CDR2 FQNEAQ (reference sequence). The CDR3 is made up of 16 amino acids. J gave up 10 bases and V 5 bases, and 13 bases lay outside the gene matches. CDR3 sequence reads: CASSPGGPGGDSPLHF. The CDR3 coding sequence is TGTGCCAGCAGCCCCGGGGGCCCAGGGGGCGACTCACCCCTCCACTTT.

This clone showed up just a few times. This sequence joins TRBV7-9 and TRBJ1-1; D is uncertain. The CDR3 consists of 11 residues. Germline-derived CDR1 and CDR2 are SEHNR and FQNEAQ (reference sequence). The V end lost 7 bases, the J end lost 6 bases, and 9 bases lay between the germline ends. The CDR3 DNA is TGTGCCAGCACCGAGAGGGCTGAAGCTTTCTTT. This encodes CASTERAEAFF.

The CDR3 reads CARGLDWYEQYF. CDR3 coding DNA: TGTGCCAGAGGACTAGATTGGTACGAGCAGTACTTC. The chain recombines TRBV27 with TRBJ2-7; 7 bases map to TRBD2. V lost 9 bases, J lost 4 bases, and 6 bases stayed unmatched. The CDR3 is 12 residues long. The germline gives CDR1 MNHEY, CDR2 SMNVEV (reference sequence).

V usage is TRBV28 and J usage is TRBJ1-2, with D perhaps TRBD1 (5 bases). The CDR3 covers 13 residues. Germline V gives CDR1 MDHEN, CDR2 SYDVKM. V lost 7 bases, J lost 7 bases, and 16 bases lay in between. As DNA, the CDR3 is TGTGCCAGCATATCGGGGGGGATGGTTGGCTACACCTTC. Translation: CASISGGMVGYTF.

The chain joins TRBV7-9 to TRBJ2-3; D perhaps matches TRBD2 (5 bases). Germline loops: CDR1 SEHNR, CDR2 FQNEAQ (reference sequence). Trimming removed 4 bases from V and 0 bases from J, with 8 bases in between. The CDR3 sequence is 14 residues long. The CDR3 protein is CASSSGLSTDTQYF. CDR3 in DNA: TGTGCCAGCAGCTCCGGACTGAGCACAGATACGCAGTATTTT.

The chain carries TRBV2 and TRBJ1-2; the match to TRBD1 covers 9 bases. Losses at the gene ends were 5 bases for V and 4 bases for J; bases not matched to a gene: 2. Germline CDR1 is SNHLY and CDR2 is FYNNEI. This CDR3 is 13 amino acids long. The CDR3 bases are TGTGCCAGCAGTAGACAGGGGGGCTATGGCTACACCTTC. It encodes CASSRQGGYGYTF.

This chain connects TRBV14 to TRBJ1-5; D gene ambiguous. This CDR3 has 13 residues. V was cut by 0 bases and J by 5 bases, with 5 bases left in between. Germline V lookup: CDR1 SGHDN, CDR2 FVKESK. CDR3 in amino acids: CASSQDSDQPQHF. The CDR3 nucleotides read TGTGCCAGCAGCCAAGATTCGGATCAGCCCCAGCATTTT.

V gene TRBV27 combines with J gene TRBJ2-1, with TRBD1 as a possible D gene (5 bases). The V end lost 2 bases, the J end lost 8 bases, and 13 bases lay between the germline ends. The CDR3 extends over 14 amino acids. Per the germline V gene, CDR1 is MNHEY and CDR2 is SMNVEV (reference sequence). CDR3: CASSLQGQHDEQFF. As DNA, the CDR3 is TGTGCCAGCAGTTTACAAGGACAACATGATGAGCAGTTCTTC.

The chain is built from TRBV29-1 and TRBJ2-2, with TRBD1 matching over 9 bases. V dropped 6 bases and J dropped 5; count of bases not matched to a gene: 4. The germline V gene encodes CDR1 SQVTM and CDR2 ANQGSEA. The CDR3 totals 13 residues. The CDR3 bases are TGCAGCGTACAGGGGGCTTCTACCGGGGAGCTGTTTTTT. Residues: CSVQGASTGELFF.

The chain recombines TRBV24-1 with TRBJ1-3; no clear D gene. Germline V gene data show CDR1 as KGHDR and CDR2 as SFDVKD. Trimming cost V 4 bases and J 4 bases, with 13 bases left between them. The CDR3 runs 15 residues. The CDR3 bases are TGTGCCACCAGTGACCCCAATTCGGAGGGAAACACCATATATTTT. Translation gives CATSDPNSEGNTIYF.

This clone was recorded once. The chain couples TRBV19 to TRBJ1-1, with TRBD1 matching 7 bases. V lost 8 bases, J lost 0 bases, and 3 bases stayed unmatched. The germline gives CDR1 LNHDA, CDR2 SQIVND (reference sequence). The CDR3 consists of 13 residues. The DNA of the CDR3 is TGTGCCAGTCAGGGACAGTTGAACACTGAAGCTTTCTTT. Its protein product is CASQGQLNTEAFF.

The chain combines TRBV6-5 with TRBJ2-7; 9 nucleotides line up with TRBD2. Germline assignment: CDR1 MNHEY and CDR2 SVGAGI. V lost 1 base, J lost 5 bases, and 6 bases stayed unmatched. CDR3 length equals 15 residues. The DNA for the CDR3 is TGTGCCAGCAGTTACTGGGCTAGCGGGATTCACGAGCAGTACTTC. As protein: CASSYWASGIHEQYF.

Worth noting for this clone: The junction does not match germline at one end; this may be a read error. The chain couples TRBV5-1 to TRBJ2-5; TRBD2 is a possible D gene (6 bases). The CDR3 runs to 14 residues. CDR1 is SGHRS, CDR2 YFSETQ, per germline. The CDR3 DNA follows: TGCGCCAGCAGGTTGGACACTGGGAGGGAGACCCAGTACTTC. Translation: CASRLDTGRETQYF.

The chain employs TRBV6-6 and TRBJ1-2; 8 bases line up with TRBD1. This CDR3 is 13 amino acids long. Germline V CDR1 and CDR2: MNHNY, SVGAGI (reference sequence). V lost 6 bases and J lost 8; bases outside the gene matches: 8. The CDR3 nucleotides read TGTGCCAGCAGCTCCGGACAGGGACGGGGCTACACCTTC. This encodes CASSSGQGRGYTF.

This chain connects TRBV7-2 to TRBJ2-6; D unclear. Germline-derived CDR1 and CDR2 are SGHTA and FQGNSA. Trimming removed 2 bases at V and 2 bases at J, with 10 bases between. The CDR3 covers 16 residues. CDR3 coding DNA: TGTGCCAGCAGCTTATCCGTCTCCGCTGGGGCCAACGTCCTGACTTTC. This sequence encodes CASSLSVSAGANVLTF.